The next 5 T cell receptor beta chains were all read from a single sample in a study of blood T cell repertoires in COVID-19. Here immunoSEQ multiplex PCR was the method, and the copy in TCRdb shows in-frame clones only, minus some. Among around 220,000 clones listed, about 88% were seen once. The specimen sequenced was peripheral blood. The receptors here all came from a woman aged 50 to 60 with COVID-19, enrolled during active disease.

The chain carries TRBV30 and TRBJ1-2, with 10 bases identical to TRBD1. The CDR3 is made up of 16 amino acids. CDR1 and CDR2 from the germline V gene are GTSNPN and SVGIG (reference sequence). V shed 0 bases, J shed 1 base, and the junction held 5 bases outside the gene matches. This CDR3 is CAWSVPGQGVNYGYTF. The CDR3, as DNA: TGTGCCTGGAGTGTACCAGGACAGGGGGTTAACTATGGCTACACCTTC.

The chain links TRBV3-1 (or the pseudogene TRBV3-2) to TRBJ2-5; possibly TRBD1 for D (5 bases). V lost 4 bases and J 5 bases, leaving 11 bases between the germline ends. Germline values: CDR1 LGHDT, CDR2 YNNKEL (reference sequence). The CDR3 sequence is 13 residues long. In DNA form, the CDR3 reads TGTGCCAGCAGCCCCCCAGGGTCGGAGACCCAGTACTTC. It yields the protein CASSPPGSETQYF.

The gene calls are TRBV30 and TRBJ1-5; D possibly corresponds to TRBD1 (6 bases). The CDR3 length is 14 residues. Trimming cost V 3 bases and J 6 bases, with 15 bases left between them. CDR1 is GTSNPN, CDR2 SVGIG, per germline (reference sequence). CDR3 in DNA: TGTGCCTGGAGCATAACAGGGAACGGTCAGCCCCAGCATTTT. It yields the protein CAWSITGNGQPQHF.

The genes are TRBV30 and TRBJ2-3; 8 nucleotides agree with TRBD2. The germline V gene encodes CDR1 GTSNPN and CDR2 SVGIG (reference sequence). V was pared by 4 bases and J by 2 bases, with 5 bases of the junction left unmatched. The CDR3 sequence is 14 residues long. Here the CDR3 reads CAWTEAGVTDTQYF. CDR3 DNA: TGTGCCTGGACTGAAGCGGGGGTCACAGATACGCAGTATTTT.

The DNA of the CDR3 is TGTGCCAGCAGCTTAGATTTAGCGGGGTTCGGTGAGCAGTTCTTC. As protein: CASSLDLAGFGEQFF. This chain joins TRBV11-2 and TRBJ2-1; TRBD2 aligns across 8 bases. Trimming cost V 0 bases and J 9 bases; bases outside gene matches: 7. In germline, CDR1 is SGHAT, CDR2 FQNNGV. CDR3 length equals 15 residues.